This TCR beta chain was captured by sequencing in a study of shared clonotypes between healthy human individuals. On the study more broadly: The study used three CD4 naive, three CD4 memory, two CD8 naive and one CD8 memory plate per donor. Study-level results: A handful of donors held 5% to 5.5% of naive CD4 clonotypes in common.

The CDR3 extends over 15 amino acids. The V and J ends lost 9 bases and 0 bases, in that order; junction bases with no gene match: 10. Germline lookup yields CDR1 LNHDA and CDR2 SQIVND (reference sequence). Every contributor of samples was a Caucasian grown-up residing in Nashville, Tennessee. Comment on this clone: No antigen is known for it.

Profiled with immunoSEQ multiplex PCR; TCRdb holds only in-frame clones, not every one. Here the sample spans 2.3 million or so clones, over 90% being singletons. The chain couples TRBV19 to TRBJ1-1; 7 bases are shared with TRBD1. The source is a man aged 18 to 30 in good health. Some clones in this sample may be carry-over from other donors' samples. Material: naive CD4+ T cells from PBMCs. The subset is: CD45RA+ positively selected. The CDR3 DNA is TGTGCCAGCAACCCCGGGACAGTGATGAACACTGAAGCTTTCTTT. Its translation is CASNPGTVMNTEAFF. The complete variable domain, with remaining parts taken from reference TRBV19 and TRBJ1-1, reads DGGITQSPKYLFRKEGQNVTLSCEQNLNHDAMYWYRQDPGQGLRLIYYSQIVNDFQKGDIAEGYSVSREKKESFPLTVTSAQKNPTAFYLCASNPGTVMNTEAFFGQGTRLTVV.